This T cell receptor (beta chain) was identified in a study of blood T cell repertoires in COVID-19. Overall study: PBMCs, B-cell-depleted T cells, or T cells were the source of the cDNA or gDNA that made up the material.

The table lists this clone with a count of one. V lost 1 base and J 2 bases, leaving 12 bases between the germline ends. The CDR3 loop spans 15 amino acids. Germline CDR1 is SGHDT and CDR2 is YYEEEE. Original handling: Estimation of nucleated cell counts was performed using reference gene primer amplification. Assay: immunoSEQ multiplex PCR; the TCRdb copy retains only in-frame clones and omits some. V and J calls and clone size are copied from that table; D and trimming were computed from the DNA. The sample shows under 300,000 clones, roughly 88% of them seen only once. The source of this sequence is a woman aged 40-49 years who had recovered from COVID-19. What was sequenced was peripheral blood. This sequence joins TRBV5-6 and TRBJ1-1; no clear D. CDR3 residues: CASSLSNRINTEAFF. The CDR3 DNA follows: TGTGCCAGCAGCTTGTCAAACAGAATTAACACTGAAGCTTTCTTT.